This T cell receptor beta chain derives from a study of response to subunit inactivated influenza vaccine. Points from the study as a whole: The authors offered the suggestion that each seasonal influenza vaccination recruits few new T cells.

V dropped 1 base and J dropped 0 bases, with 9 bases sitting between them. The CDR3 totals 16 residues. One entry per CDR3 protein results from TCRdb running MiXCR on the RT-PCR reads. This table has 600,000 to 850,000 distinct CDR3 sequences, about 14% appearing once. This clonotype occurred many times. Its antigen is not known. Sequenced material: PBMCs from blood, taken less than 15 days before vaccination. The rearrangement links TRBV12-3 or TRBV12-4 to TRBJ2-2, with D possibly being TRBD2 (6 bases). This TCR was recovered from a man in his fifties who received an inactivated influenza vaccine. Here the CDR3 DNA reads TGTGCCAGCAGTTTAGGTGGGAGGACGAACACCGGGGAGCTGTTTTTT. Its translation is CASSLGGRTNTGELFF.